This T cell receptor (beta chain) comes out of a study of blood T cell repertoires in COVID-19. TCRdb keeps only in-frame clones here, not all; method: immunoSEQ multiplex PCR. In the table there are 40,000 or so clones, 65% to 75% of which are singletons. This CDR3 has 18 residues. V and J are TRBV21-1 and TRBJ2-2; TRBD1 was called by the table and not checked on the DNA. TRBV21-1 is annotated as a pseudogene. The sample consisted of peripheral blood. This sequence was found in a man between 65 and 80 years old with COVID-19, enrolled during active disease. CDR3 loop: CASSKDFMGTLNTGELFF. The CDR3 nucleotides read TGTGCCAGCAGCAAAGACTTTATGGGGACACTGAACACCGGGGAGCTGTTTTTT.